Listed below are T cell receptor beta chains from one sample, sequenced in a study of cytomegalovirus exposure and HLA in healthy donors. Clones were read by immunoSEQ multiplex PCR, and TCRdb kept only the in-frame ones, dropping some. The sample lists over 130,000 clones; approximately 82% were seen once. The specimen was PBMCs. These receptors all stem from a man in his thirties or forties in good health and CMV-seropositive. Each CDR3 is given with its conserved first and last residue. Each record gives: J gene, D gene, V gene, CDR3 DNA, CDR3 protein. A D gene is named only where the DNA matches it firmly.

TRBJ1-1	-	TRBV30	TGTGCCTGGATCAAAGACAGGCTAGGTGAAGCTTTCTTT	CAWIKDRLGEAFF
TRBJ2-1	TRBD2	TRBV7-3	TGTGCCAGCAGCTCACTAGCGGGGTTCAATGAGCAGTTCTTC	CASSSLAGFNEQFF
TRBJ2-3	TRBD2	TRBV28	TGTGCCAGCGGGACTAGCGGGAGGGTAGATACGCAGTATTTT	CASGTSGRVDTQYF
TRBJ1-6	-	TRBV5-1	TGCGCCAGCAGCTTGGCCACAATACGATATGGCTCACCCCTCCACTTT	CASSLATIRYGSPLHF
TRBJ2-3	-	TRBV6-5	TGTGCCAGCAGCGAGGCTTCGGGAACAGATACGCAGTATTTT	CASSEASGTDTQYF
TRBJ1-5	-	TRBV19	TGTGCCAGTAGTATGACGTGGGGCGGCGGTCAGCCCCAGCATTTT	CASSMTWGGGQPQHF
TRBJ2-3	TRBD2	TRBV18	TGTGCCAGCTCACGTCGACTAGCTGACACCACAGATACGCAGTATTTT	CASSRRLADTTDTQYF
TRBJ2-1	-	TRBV6-5	TGTGCCAGCAGTTACGGGCGAGACAATGAGCAGTTCTTC	CASSYGRDNEQFF
TRBJ2-2	-	TRBV6-5	TGTGCCAGCAGTCCAGTAAACACCGGGGAGCTGTTTTTT	CASSPVNTGELFF
TRBJ2-3	TRBD2	TRBV6-5	TGTGCCAGCACGATAGCGGGGGCAGATACGCAGTATTTT	CASTIAGADTQYF